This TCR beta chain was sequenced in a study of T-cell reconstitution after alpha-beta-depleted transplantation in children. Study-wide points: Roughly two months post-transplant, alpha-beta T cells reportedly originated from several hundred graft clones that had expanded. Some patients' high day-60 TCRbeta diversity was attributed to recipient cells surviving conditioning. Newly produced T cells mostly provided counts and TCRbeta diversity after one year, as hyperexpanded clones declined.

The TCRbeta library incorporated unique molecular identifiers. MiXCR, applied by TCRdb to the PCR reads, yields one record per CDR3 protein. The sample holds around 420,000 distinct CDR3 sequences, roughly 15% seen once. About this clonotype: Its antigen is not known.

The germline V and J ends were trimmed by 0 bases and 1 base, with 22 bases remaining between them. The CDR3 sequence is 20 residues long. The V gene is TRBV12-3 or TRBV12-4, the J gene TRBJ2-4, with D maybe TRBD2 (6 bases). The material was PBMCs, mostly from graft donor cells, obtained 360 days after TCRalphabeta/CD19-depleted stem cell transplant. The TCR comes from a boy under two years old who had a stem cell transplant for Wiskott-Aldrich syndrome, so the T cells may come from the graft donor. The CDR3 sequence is CASSLAGWFGGKGAKNIQYF. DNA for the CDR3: TGTGCCAGCAGTTTAGCGGGGTGGTTTGGCGGGAAGGGGGCCAAAAACATTCAGTACTTC.